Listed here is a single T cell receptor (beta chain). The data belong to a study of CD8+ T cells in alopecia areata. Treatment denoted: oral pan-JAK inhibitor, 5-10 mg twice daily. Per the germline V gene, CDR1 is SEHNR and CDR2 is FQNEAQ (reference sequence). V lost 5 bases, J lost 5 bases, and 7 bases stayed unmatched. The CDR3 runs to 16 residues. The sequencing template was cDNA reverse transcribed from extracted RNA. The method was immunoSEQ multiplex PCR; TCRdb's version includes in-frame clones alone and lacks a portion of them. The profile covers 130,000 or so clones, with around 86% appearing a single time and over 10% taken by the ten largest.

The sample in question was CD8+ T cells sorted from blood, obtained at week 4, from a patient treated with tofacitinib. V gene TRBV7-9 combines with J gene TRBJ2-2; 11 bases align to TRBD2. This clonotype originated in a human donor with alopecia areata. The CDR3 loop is CASSLTSGRKTGELFF. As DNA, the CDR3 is TGTGCCAGCAGCCTTACTAGCGGGAGAAAAACCGGGGAGCTGTTTTTT.